This T cell receptor beta chain was sequenced during a study of blood T cells in healthy people across ages. Findings and limits, study-wide: Naive T cell percentage strongly correlated with TCR beta diversity. The study regarded diversity estimates from one million T cells as underestimates.

About this clonotype itself: Its antigen is not known.

A second about 6 to 12 cycle PCR used barcoded and J-beta primers. TCRdb reprocessed the 5' RACE reads with MiXCR, giving one entry per CDR3 protein. Here the sample spans over 1,500,000 distinct CDR3 sequences, about two fifths being singletons. The V and J ends lost 3 bases and 4 bases respectively, with 12 bases between them. The V gene's germline CDR1 is LGHNA and CDR2 YSLEER. The CDR3 sequence is 14 residues long. No fewer than 6.5 million PBMCs went into each sample. Total RNA, at least 5 micrograms per sample, came from PBMCs. This receptor was obtained from a human donor in good health. What was sequenced was blood. The chain has TRBV4-3 and TRBJ1-1; D is unresolved. The CDR3 DNA reads TGCGCCAGCAGCCAGGGGAGATGGGGCACTGAAGCTTTCTTT. Translated, it gives CASSQGRWGTEAFF.